This T cell receptor beta chain was profiled in a study of early T cells in non-severe SARS-CoV-2 infection. Each CDR3 protein gets one entry after TCRdb re-called the 5' RACE reads with MiXCR. The sample includes 95,000 to 150,000 distinct CDR3 sequences, 14% to 15% seen only once; the top ten take less than 25%. V was cut by 6 bases and J by 4 bases, with 12 bases left in between. CDR3 length: 14 residues. In germline, CDR1 is ENHRY, CDR2 SYGVKD. This chain links TRBV10-3 with TRBJ1-4, with a tentative D call TRBD1 (5 bases). The sequencing sample was made of whole blood. The receptor was isolated from an adult who was a healthcare worker with PCR-confirmed SARS-CoV-2 infection or an uninfected control (not recorded which). CDR3 loop: CAIRQDNGNEKLFF. CDR3 nucleotides: TGTGCCATCAGACAGGATAACGGTAATGAAAAACTGTTTTTT.